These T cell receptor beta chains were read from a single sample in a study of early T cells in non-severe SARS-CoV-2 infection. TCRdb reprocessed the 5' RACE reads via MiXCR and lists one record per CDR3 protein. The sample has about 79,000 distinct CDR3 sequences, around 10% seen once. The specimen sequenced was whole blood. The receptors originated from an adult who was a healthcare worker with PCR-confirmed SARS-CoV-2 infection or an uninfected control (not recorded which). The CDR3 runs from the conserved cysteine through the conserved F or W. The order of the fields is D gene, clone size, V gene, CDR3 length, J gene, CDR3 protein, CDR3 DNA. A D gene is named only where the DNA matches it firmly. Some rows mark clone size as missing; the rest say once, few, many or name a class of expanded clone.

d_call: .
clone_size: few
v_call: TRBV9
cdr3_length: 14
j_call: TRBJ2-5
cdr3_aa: CASSVDEGEETQYF
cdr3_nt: TGTGCCAGCAGCGTAGACGAGGGTGAGGAGACCCAGTACTTC

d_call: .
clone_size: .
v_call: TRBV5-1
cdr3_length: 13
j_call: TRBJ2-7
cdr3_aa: CASSLNGAYEQYF
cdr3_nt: TGCGCCAGCAGCTTAAACGGCGCCTACGAGCAGTACTTC

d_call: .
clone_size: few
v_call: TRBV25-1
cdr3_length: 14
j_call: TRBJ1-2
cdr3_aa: CASSEVERAYGYTF
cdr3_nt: TGTGCCAGCAGTGAAGTGGAACGCGCTTATGGCTACACCTTC

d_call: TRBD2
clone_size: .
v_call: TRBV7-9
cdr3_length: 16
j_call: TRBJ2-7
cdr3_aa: CASSSYLGLAGVEQYF
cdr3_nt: TGTGCCAGCAGCTCCTACCTGGGACTAGCGGGGGTCGAGCAGTACTTC

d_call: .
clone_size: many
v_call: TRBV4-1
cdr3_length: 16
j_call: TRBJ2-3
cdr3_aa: CASSQWKSSNTDTQYF
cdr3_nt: TGCGCCAGCAGCCAATGGAAATCCTCCAACACAGATACGCAGTATTTT

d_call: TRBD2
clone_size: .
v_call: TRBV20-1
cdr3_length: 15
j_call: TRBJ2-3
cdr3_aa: CSARDPAGMTDTQYF
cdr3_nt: TGCAGTGCTAGAGACCCAGCGGGAATGACAGATACGCAGTATTTT

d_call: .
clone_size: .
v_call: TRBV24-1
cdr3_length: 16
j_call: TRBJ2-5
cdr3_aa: CAPENFPGPKKETQYF
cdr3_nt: TGTGCCCCAGAGAACTTCCCGGGACCGAAGAAAGAGACCCAGTACTTC

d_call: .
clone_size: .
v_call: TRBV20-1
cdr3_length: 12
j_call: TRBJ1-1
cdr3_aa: CSARDGDTEAFF
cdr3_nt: TGCAGTGCTAGAGATGGGGATACTGAAGCTTTCTTT

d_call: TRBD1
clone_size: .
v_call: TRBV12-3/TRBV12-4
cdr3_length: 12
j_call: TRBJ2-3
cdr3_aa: CASSLLRGSQYF
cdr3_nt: TGTGCCAGCAGTTTACTCAGGGGGTCGCAGTATTTT

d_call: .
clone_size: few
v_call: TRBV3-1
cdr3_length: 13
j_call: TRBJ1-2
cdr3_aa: CASSQAGGDGYTF
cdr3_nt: TGTGCCAGCAGCCAAGCCGGCGGGGATGGCTACACCTTC

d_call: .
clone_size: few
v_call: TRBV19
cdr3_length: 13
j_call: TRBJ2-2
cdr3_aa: CASSWRNTGELFF
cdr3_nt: TGTGCCAGTAGTTGGAGGAACACCGGGGAGCTGTTTTTT

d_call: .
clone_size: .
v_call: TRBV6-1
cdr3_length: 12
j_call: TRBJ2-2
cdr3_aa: CASSGGTGELFF
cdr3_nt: TGTGCCAGCAGTGGAGGCACCGGGGAGCTGTTTTTT

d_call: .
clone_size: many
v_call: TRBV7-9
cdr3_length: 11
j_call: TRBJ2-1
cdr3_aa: CASSPGLYLFF
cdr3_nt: TGTGCCAGCAGCCCCGGGTTATACCTGTTCTTC

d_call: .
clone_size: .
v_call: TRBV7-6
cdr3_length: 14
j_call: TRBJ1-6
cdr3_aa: CASSLDRRNSPLHF
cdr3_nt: TGTGCCAGCAGCCTCGACAGGAGAAATTCACCCCTCCACTTT

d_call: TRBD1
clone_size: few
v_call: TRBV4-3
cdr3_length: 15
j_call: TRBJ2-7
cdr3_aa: CASSQDRGTGYEQYF
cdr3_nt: TGCGCCAGCAGCCAAGATCGGGGGACAGGCTACGAGCAGTACTTC

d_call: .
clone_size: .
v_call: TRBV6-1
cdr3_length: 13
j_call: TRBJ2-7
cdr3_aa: CASSIARPYEQYF
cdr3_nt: TGTGCCAGCAGTATAGCACGTCCCTACGAGCAGTACTTC

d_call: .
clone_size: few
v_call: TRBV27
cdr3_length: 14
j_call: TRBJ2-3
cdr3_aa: CASASLVVRDTQYF
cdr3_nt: TGTGCCAGCGCCTCGTTGGTAGTAAGAGATACGCAGTATTTT

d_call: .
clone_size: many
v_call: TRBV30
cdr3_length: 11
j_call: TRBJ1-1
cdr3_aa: CAWGPSGIAFF
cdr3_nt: TGTGCCTGGGGACCCTCGGGGATAGCTTTCTTT

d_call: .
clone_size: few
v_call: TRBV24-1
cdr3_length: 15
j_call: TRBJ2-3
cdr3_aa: CATSELSDGTDTQYF
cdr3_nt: TGTGCCACCAGTGAATTGTCGGACGGAACAGATACGCAGTATTTT

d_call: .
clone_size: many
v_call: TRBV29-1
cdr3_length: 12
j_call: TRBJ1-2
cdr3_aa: CSVGGAGYGYTF
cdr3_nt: TGCAGCGTTGGAGGGGCCGGCTATGGCTACACCTTC

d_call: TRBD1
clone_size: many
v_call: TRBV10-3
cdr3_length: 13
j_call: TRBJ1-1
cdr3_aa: CAISESSGGSAFF
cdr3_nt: TGTGCCATCAGTGAGTCGTCAGGGGGTAGCGCTTTCTTT

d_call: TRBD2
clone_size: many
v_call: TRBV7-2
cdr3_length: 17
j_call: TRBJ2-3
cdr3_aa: CASSQDFAGGLPDTQYF
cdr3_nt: TGTGCCAGCAGCCAAGACTTCGCGGGGGGGCTCCCAGATACGCAGTATTTT

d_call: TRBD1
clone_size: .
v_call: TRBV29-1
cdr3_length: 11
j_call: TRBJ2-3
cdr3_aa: CSAWTGDTQYF
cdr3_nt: TGCAGCGCCTGGACAGGAGATACGCAGTATTTT

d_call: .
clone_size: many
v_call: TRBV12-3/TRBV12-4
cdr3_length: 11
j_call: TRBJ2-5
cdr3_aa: CASSLLGPQYF
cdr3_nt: TGTGCCAGCAGTTTACTTGGTCCCCAGTACTTC

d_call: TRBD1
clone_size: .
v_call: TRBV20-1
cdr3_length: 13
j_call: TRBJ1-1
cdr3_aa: CSAPDRRNTEAFF
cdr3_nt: TGCAGTGCTCCGGACAGGAGGAACACTGAAGCTTTCTTT

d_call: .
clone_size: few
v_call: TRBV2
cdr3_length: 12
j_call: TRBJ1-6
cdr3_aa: CASRADNSPLHF
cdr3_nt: TGTGCCAGCAGGGCAGATAATTCACCCCTCCACTTT

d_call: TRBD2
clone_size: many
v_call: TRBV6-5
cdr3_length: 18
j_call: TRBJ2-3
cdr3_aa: CASSAHPGLAGDTDTQYF
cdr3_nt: TGTGCCAGCAGTGCCCACCCGGGACTAGCGGGGGACACAGATACGCAGTATTTT

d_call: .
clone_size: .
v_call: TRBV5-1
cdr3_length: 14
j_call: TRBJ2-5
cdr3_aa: CASSFGQYQETQYF
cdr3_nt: TGCGCCAGCAGCTTCGGACAGTACCAAGAGACCCAGTACTTC